These 23 T cell receptor beta chains share one sample of origin, sequenced in a study of blood T cell repertoires in COVID-19. The repertoire was sequenced with immunoSEQ multiplex PCR; TCRdb's copy has only in-frame clones and lacks some. The repertoire consists of 200,000 to 250,000 clones, with about four fifths occurring once and the leading ten covering around 8.9%. The sequenced material came from peripheral blood. These receptors all stem from a man older than 75 with acute or convalescent COVID-19.

The chain links TRBV24-1 to TRBJ2-3, with D uncertain. Germline V gene data show CDR1 as KGHDR and CDR2 as SFDVKD. This CDR3 comprises 14 residues. With 5 bases removed from V and 0 bases from J, the gap between germline ends came to 8 bases. This CDR3 reads CATSAKASTDTQYF. The CDR3 DNA follows: TGTGCCACCAGTGCGAAAGCTAGCACAGATACGCAGTATTTT.

The J gene is TRBJ1-4, the V gene TRBV5-1, with D possibly being TRBD1 (5 bases). The CDR3 length is 14 residues. CDR1 is SGHRS and CDR2 is YFSETQ in the germline V gene. The ends were cut back, 0 bases at V and 8 bases at J, with 11 bases in the middle. The CDR3 sequence is CASSLVGGVEKLFF. The DNA for the CDR3 is TGCGCCAGCAGCTTGGTCGGGGGTGTGGAAAAACTGTTTTTT. The variable domain in full, completed from reference TRBV5-1 and TRBJ1-4, reads KAGVTQTPRYLIKTRGQQVTLSCSPISGHRSVSWYQQTPGQGLQFLFEYFSETQRNKGNFPGRFSGRQFSNSRSEMNVSTLELGDSALYLCASSLVGGVEKLFFGSGTQLSVL.

The rearrangement joins TRBV15 to TRBJ1-5; TRBD1 agrees at 9 bases. The CDR3 has 14 residues. J was trimmed by 4 bases and V by 4 bases; bases with no gene match: 2. Germline V gene lookup returns CDR1 LNHNV and CDR2 YYDKDF (reference sequence). The CDR3 sequence is CATSNDRGNQPQHF. CDR3 in DNA: TGTGCCACCAGCAACGACAGGGGGAATCAGCCCCAGCATTTT.

The chain is built from TRBV27 and TRBJ1-2; D gene ambiguous. Trimming shortened V by 5 bases and J by 5 bases, and 12 bases separated the two germline ends. The germline V gene encodes CDR1 MNHEY and CDR2 SMNVEV (reference sequence). This CDR3 region has 13 residues. The CDR3 here is CASSPAGPYGYTF. In DNA form, the CDR3 reads TGTGCCAGCAGTCCAGCGGGTCCTTATGGCTACACCTTC.

This CDR3 reads CATSIGAILTRNIQYF. CDR3 bases: TGTGCCACCAGCATAGGGGCCATTCTAACCAGAAACATTCAGTACTTC. V is TRBV15 and J is TRBJ2-4, with TRBD1 as a possible D gene (5 bases). Germline V lookup: CDR1 LNHNV, CDR2 YYDKDF (reference sequence). The CDR3 runs 16 residues. Trimming cost V 4 bases and J 6 bases, with 19 bases left between them. The entire variable domain, with the rest obtained from reference TRBV15 and TRBJ2-4, is as follows: DAMVIQNPRYQVTQFGKPVTLSCSQTLNHNVMYWYQQKSSQAPKLLFHYYDKDFNNEADTPDNFQSRRPNTSFCFLDIRSPGLGDTAMYLCATSIGAILTRNIQYFGAGTRLSVL.

This clone was observed a single time. V gene TRBV25-1 combines with J gene TRBJ2-1; 8 nucleotides line up with TRBD1. The CDR3 loop spans 15 amino acids. In germline, CDR1 is MGHDK, CDR2 SYGVNS. Unmatched junction bases numbered 7, after V lost 7 bases and J lost 2 bases. The CDR3 DNA follows: TGTGCCAGCACCCCAGACAGGGGACCCTACAATGAGCAGTTCTTC. Translation: CASTPDRGPYNEQFF.

CDR3 sequence: CSASPGQGYEQYF. The CDR3 DNA follows: TGCAGCGCTTCGCCGGGACAGGGCTACGAGCAGTACTTC. The chain combines TRBV29-1 with TRBJ2-7; 9 bases match TRBD1. The CDR3 is 13 amino acids. The germline V gene encodes CDR1 SQVTM and CDR2 ANQGSEA. Trimming removed 7 bases from V and 3 bases from J; junction bases left unmatched: 7.

This clone was found a few times. This chain joins TRBV3-1 (or the pseudogene TRBV3-2) and TRBJ1-2; D gene unclear. The CDR3 extends over 15 amino acids. CDR1 and CDR2 (germline): LGHDT, YNNKEL (reference sequence). Trimming took off 6 bases at V and 6 bases at J, with 20 bases between the two ends. CDR3 region: CASSFRHPDYNGYTF. As DNA, the CDR3 is TGTGCCAGCAGTTTTAGACACCCGGATTATAATGGCTACACCTTC.

This clone was observed a handful of times. The chain has TRBV15 and TRBJ1-2; 7 bases align to TRBD1. Per the germline V gene, CDR1 is LNHNV and CDR2 is YYDKDF (reference sequence). V lost 4 bases and J lost 0; bases outside the gene matches: 5. The length of the CDR3 is 15 residues. The CDR3 is CATSISGTANYGYTF. CDR3 coding DNA: TGTGCCACCAGCATTTCCGGGACAGCTAACTATGGCTACACCTTC.

The chain is built from TRBV4-1 and TRBJ1-2, with 12 bases matching TRBD1. Per germline, CDR1 MGHRA and CDR2 YSYEKL. This CDR3 comprises 16 residues. Losses at the gene ends were 3 bases for V and 4 bases for J; bases not matched to a gene: 6. Here the CDR3 reads CASSQGQGALSYGYTF. The CDR3 coding sequence is TGCGCCAGCAGCCAGGGACAGGGGGCGCTGAGCTATGGCTACACCTTC.

The CDR3 DNA is TGTGCCAGCAGTTTGGTGACTCCGAGCTCTGGAAACACCATATATTTT. It codes for CASSLVTPSSGNTIYF. The V call is TRBV28, the J call TRBJ1-3; D not resolved. V was clipped by 3 bases and J by 0 bases, with 12 bases between them. The CDR3 is made up of 16 amino acids. Germline CDR1 MDHEN, CDR2 SYDVKM.

The chain couples TRBV30 to TRBJ2-2; possible D gene TRBD2, 5 bases. CDR1 and CDR2 from the germline V gene are GTSNPN and SVGIG (reference sequence). Trimming shortened V by 1 base and J by 5 bases, and 5 bases separated the two germline ends. The CDR3 length is 12 residues. For the CDR3, the DNA is TGTGCCTGGAGTGGGAGGACCGGGGAGCTGTTTTTT. Protein sequence: CAWSGRTGELFF.

This sequence joins TRBV5-1 and TRBJ2-7, with 7 bases that match TRBD2. The CDR3 runs to 15 residues. The germline gives CDR1 SGHRS, CDR2 YFSETQ. The V gene end was trimmed by 6 bases and the J gene end by 0 bases; junction bases not matched to a gene: 9. For the CDR3, the DNA is TGCGCCAGCATGGAGGGAGCGGGATTCTCCTACGAGCAGTACTTC. Translation: CASMEGAGFSYEQYF.

V and J are TRBV24-1 and TRBJ2-7, with D perhaps matching TRBD1 (6 bases). V lost 3 bases, J lost 6 bases, and 20 bases lay in between. Germline-derived CDR1 and CDR2 are KGHDR and SFDVKD. This CDR3 has 16 residues. The CDR3 bases are TGTGCCACCAGTGATACAACGGGACAATCCGCACCCGAGCAGTACTTC. It is translated as CATSDTTGQSAPEQYF.

The V gene is TRBV5-1, the J gene TRBJ2-1; 9 bases match TRBD2. The CDR3 has 16 residues. With V trimmed by 0 bases and J by 8 bases, 9 bases remained unmatched. Germline V CDR1 and CDR2: SGHRS, YFSETQ. The CDR3 protein is CASSLVGAGGPDEQFF. In DNA form, the CDR3 reads TGCGCCAGCAGCTTGGTCGGGGCGGGGGGGCCCGATGAGCAGTTCTTC.

The chain couples TRBV19 to TRBJ1-1; TRBD1 matches 7 bases. Per germline, CDR1 LNHDA and CDR2 SQIVND (reference sequence). This CDR3 region has 17 residues. J gave up 1 base and V 4 bases, and 12 bases lay outside the gene matches. DNA of the CDR3: TGTGCCAGTAGTACGCCCAGACAGGGTTTTACGAACACTGAAGCTTTCTTT. Amino acids: CASSTPRQGFTNTEAFF. Drawing the rest from reference TRBV19 and TRBJ1-1, the complete variable domain is DGGITQSPKYLFRKEGQNVTLSCEQNLNHDAMYWYRQDPGQGLRLIYYSQIVNDFQKGDIAEGYSVSREKKESFPLTVTSAQKNPTAFYLCASSTPRQGFTNTEAFFGQGTRLTVV.

This chain joins TRBV21-1 and TRBJ2-1; TRBD2 is taken as the D call from the table, unchecked against the DNA. TRBV21-1 has pseudogene status. The CDR3 has 17 amino acids. The CDR3 loop is CASSTVAFRRKRNEQFF. CDR3 DNA: TGTGCCAGCAGCACTGTAGCCTTTAGGAGGAAACGCAATGAGCAGTTCTTC.

This rearrangement joins TRBV7-9 to TRBJ2-6; tentatively, D is TRBD2 (7 bases). Germline lookup yields CDR1 SEHNR and CDR2 FQNEAQ (reference sequence). The CDR3 sequence is 17 residues long. Trimming left V 5 bases short and J 2 bases short, with 16 bases between. CDR3 in DNA: TGTGCCAGCAGCCGAAGGGGGAGGGAGGCTGGGGCCAACGTCCTGACTTTC. Its translation: CASSRRGREAGANVLTF.

The chain recombines TRBV24-1 with TRBJ2-1; 9 bases are a match to TRBD1. J gave up 8 bases and V 3 bases, and 7 bases lay outside the gene matches. CDR1 and CDR2 from the germline V gene are KGHDR and SFDVKD. The CDR3 contains 15 residues. CDR3 amino acids: CATSDPTGGSDEQFF. The DNA of the CDR3 is TGTGCCACCAGTGATCCGACAGGGGGTAGCGATGAGCAGTTCTTC.

J is TRBJ1-1 and V is TRBV19; a weak D match, TRBD1 (5 bases). Per germline, CDR1 LNHDA and CDR2 SQIVND (reference sequence). V gave up 2 bases and J gave up 4 bases, with 8 bases separating them. This CDR3 has 13 residues. The DNA of the CDR3 is TGTGCCAGTAGTATACAAAGGGGCACTGAAGCTTTCTTT. Its translation is CASSIQRGTEAFF.

This clone was observed a single time. The chain joins TRBV5-1 to TRBJ2-1; TRBD1 matches 8 bases. This CDR3 spans 17 amino acids. Per germline, CDR1 SGHRS and CDR2 YFSETQ. With V trimmed by 4 bases and J by 10 bases, 19 bases remained unmatched. The CDR3 reads CASSRLTQGQGGGEQFF. DNA of the CDR3: TGCGCCAGCAGCCGCCTGACGCAAGGACAGGGTGGGGGAGAGCAGTTCTTC.

This sequence joins TRBV6-5 and TRBJ2-5, with TRBD2 as a possible D gene (5 bases). CDR3 length equals 12 residues. The V gene lost 4 bases and the J gene lost 3 bases, with 6 bases spanning the gap. The V gene's germline CDR1 is MNHEY and CDR2 SVGAGI. CDR3 DNA: TGTGCCAGCAGTTCCGGGGAAGAGACCCAGTACTTC. Protein sequence: CASSSGEETQYF.

The chain carries TRBV28 and TRBJ2-5; possible D gene TRBD1, 6 bases. The V and J ends lost 5 bases and 3 bases respectively, with 16 bases between them. CDR1 and CDR2 from the germline V gene are MDHEN and SYDVKM. The CDR3 runs to 15 residues. CDR3 sequence reads: CASSPPDRREETQYF. Written as DNA, the CDR3 is TGTGCCAGCAGTCCCCCCGACAGGCGAGAAGAGACCCAGTACTTC.